The 3 T cell receptor beta chains presented below share a single source sample, sequenced in a study of molecular identifiers for immune sequencing clone quantification. TCRdb itself ran the PCR reads through MiXCR, one entry per CDR3 protein. The table lists about 640,000 distinct CDR3 sequences, approximately 20% of them singletons, with roughly 0.9% in the top ten. The sample taken for sequencing was naive CD8+ T cells from blood, with Jurkat cell RNA spiked in. As to subset: FACS-sorted CD8+CD4-CCR7+CD45RA+ naive T cells. The source is a human donor in good health. Some libraries in this study had Jurkat cell RNA spiked in.

This clonotype was counted at least ten times. V and J are TRBV4-1 and TRBJ1-1; D unresolved. This CDR3 spans 15 amino acids. Germline-derived CDR1 and CDR2 are MGHRA and YSYEKL. The V end lost 1 base, the J end lost 0 bases, and 9 bases lay between the germline ends. The CDR3 region is CASSQGEGMNTEAFF. For the CDR3, the DNA is TGCGCCAGCAGCCAAGGCGAGGGAATGAACACTGAAGCTTTCTTT.

This clonotype showed up many times. The CDR3 sequence is CATSRAGLSTDTQYF. DNA of the CDR3: TGTGCCACCAGCAGAGCGGGCCTTAGCACAGATACGCAGTATTTT. The chain uses TRBV15 and TRBJ2-3, with D hard to call. Germline V lookup: CDR1 LNHNV, CDR2 YYDKDF (reference sequence). The CDR3 loop spans 15 amino acids. V was shortened by 1 base and J by 0 bases, with 8 bases between the two germline ends.

This clonotype came up many times. The CDR3 DNA is TGTGCCAGCAGTTTATCCAGGGGAGTGACAGATACGCAGTATTTT. Translated, it gives CASSLSRGVTDTQYF. This chain connects TRBV27 to TRBJ2-3; possible D gene TRBD1, 6 bases. Trimming pared 0 bases from V and 3 bases from J, leaving 10 bases between. Germline V gene data show CDR1 as MNHEY and CDR2 as SMNVEV (reference sequence). The CDR3 totals 15 residues.